These T cell receptor beta chains were read from a single sample in a study of CD8 T cells in ankylosing spondylitis. MiXCR, applied by TCRdb to the 5' RACE reads, yields one record per CDR3 protein. Of fewer than 250,000 distinct CDR3 sequences listed, over 9.5% are singletons. Sequencing used blood, either unsorted or a sorted T cell fraction (not recorded which). These receptors came from a male donor with ankylosing spondylitis or in good health (not recorded which). Each CDR3 is given with its conserved first and last residue. The D gene is left open where the match is weak.

V: TRBV12-3/TRBV12-4; D: .; J: TRBJ1-5; CDR3: CASSPSGGNQPQHF
V: TRBV7-2; D: .; J: TRBJ1-1; CDR3: CASSPSPELEAFF
V: TRBV12-3/TRBV12-4; D: TRBD1; J: TRBJ2-1; CDR3: CASSLLQGANEQFF
V: TRBV24-1; D: .; J: TRBJ1-4; CDR3: CATSAASGAEKLFF
V: TRBV29-1; D: .; J: TRBJ2-3; CDR3: CSVLDVDTQYF
V: TRBV19; D: .; J: TRBJ1-1; CDR3: CASSSAGMVTEAFF
V: TRBV2; D: TRBD1; J: TRBJ2-5; CDR3: CASRLTGGVETQYF
V: TRBV12-3/TRBV12-4; D: .; J: TRBJ2-2; CDR3: CASRYNAGELFF
V: TRBV6-5; D: .; J: TRBJ2-7; CDR3: CASSWVGGSYEQYF
V: TRBV5-1; D: .; J: TRBJ1-4; CDR3: CASRQESTNEKLFF
V: TRBV7-2; D: .; J: TRBJ2-3; CDR3: CASSTDPTDTQYF
V: TRBV6-1; D: TRBD1; J: TRBJ2-5; CDR3: CASSDRGKQETQYF
V: TRBV12-3/TRBV12-4; D: .; J: TRBJ2-2; CDR3: CASSRTETNTGELFF
V: TRBV2; D: .; J: TRBJ1-5; CDR3: CASSDSQYSNQPQHF
V: TRBV7-7; D: .; J: TRBJ2-5; CDR3: CASSLLMGAGETQYF
V: TRBV5-1; D: .; J: TRBJ2-5; CDR3: CASSLEGPTGETQYF
V: TRBV20-1; D: TRBD1; J: TRBJ1-3; CDR3: CSARGLLGGGDRGNTIYF
V: TRBV5-6; D: TRBD2; J: TRBJ2-3; CDR3: CASSVGGGDTDTQYF
V: TRBV7-2; D: .; J: TRBJ2-1; CDR3: CASSLGTERSSYNEQFF
V: TRBV2; D: .; J: TRBJ2-3; CDR3: CASSRGGGRTDTQYF
V: TRBV28; D: .; J: TRBJ2-2; CDR3: CASTKGGNLNTGELFF
V: TRBV7-3; D: TRBD2; J: TRBJ2-1; CDR3: CASSLTPLAGGNEQFF
V: TRBV12-3/TRBV12-4; D: .; J: TRBJ2-1; CDR3: CASSLIPGVEQFF
V: TRBV20-1; D: .; J: TRBJ1-6; CDR3: CSAREKGPGRSNYNSPLHF
V: TRBV5-1; D: .; J: TRBJ1-1; CDR3: CASSFSGDTEAFF
V: TRBV7-3; D: .; J: TRBJ2-6; CDR3: CASSSRPGASGANVLTF
V: TRBV20-1; D: .; J: TRBJ2-4; CDR3: CSARDEAKNIQYF
V: TRBV14; D: TRBD1; J: TRBJ2-7; CDR3: CASSQGTGLFYEQYF
V: TRBV9; D: .; J: TRBJ2-3; CDR3: CASSVAAVPMDTQYF
V: TRBV20-1; D: TRBD2; J: TRBJ2-7; CDR3: CSARDRVGGLAGEQYF
V: TRBV7-9; D: .; J: TRBJ2-1; CDR3: CASSRGTQGYNEQFF
V: TRBV9; D: .; J: TRBJ2-1; CDR3: CASSVTGGWNEQFF
V: TRBV30; D: .; J: TRBJ2-7; CDR3: CAWTRSGTDGEQYF
V: TRBV10-3; D: .; J: TRBJ1-2; CDR3: CAINGERTRYTF
V: TRBV5-1; D: TRBD1; J: TRBJ2-7; CDR3: CASSLTTGVLSYEQYF
V: TRBV20-1; D: TRBD1; J: TRBJ1-6; CDR3: CSAYIQGADSPLHF
V: TRBV5-6; D: .; J: TRBJ2-7; CDR3: CASSLGLRGHEQYF
V: TRBV3-1; D: TRBD1; J: TRBJ1-4; CDR3: CASSMRTGGLEKLFF
V: TRBV4-2; D: .; J: TRBJ2-7; CDR3: CASSQRSGGGFGEQYF
V: TRBV6-1; D: .; J: TRBJ2-3; CDR3: CASSRGGQGTDTQYF
V: TRBV6-1; D: .; J: TRBJ1-2; CDR3: CASSEAQAGGYGYTF
V: TRBV5-1; D: .; J: TRBJ2-7; CDR3: CASSSGQGGAYEQYF
V: TRBV10-3; D: TRBD1; J: TRBJ2-3; CDR3: CASPEQGARTDTQYF
V: TRBV5-1; D: .; J: TRBJ2-2; CDR3: CASSLTSSELFF
V: TRBV2; D: .; J: TRBJ2-5; CDR3: CASNMLGTRETQYF
V: TRBV20-1; D: .; J: TRBJ2-2; CDR3: CSAPGGGGLTGELFF
V: TRBV7-2; D: .; J: TRBJ1-5; CDR3: CASSLVDGRDQPQHF
V: TRBV12-3/TRBV12-4; D: .; J: TRBJ1-1; CDR3: CASRTAGPRATEAFF
V: TRBV12-3/TRBV12-4; D: .; J: TRBJ2-5; CDR3: CASSFGLAQETQYF